The 25 T cell receptor beta chains given below trace back to one sample, sequenced in a study of regulatory and conventional T cells in RAG deficiency. The data were produced by immunoSEQ multiplex PCR, yet TCRdb's version contains in-frame clones alone and is incomplete. The sample includes 45,000 or so clones, about 87% of them seen just once. The sorted conventional CD4+ T cells were CD25-low and CD127-high, with genomic DNA sequenced. The same specimen was also included in a second study, on regulatory T cells. That investigation notes: Amplification used 52 TRBV primers and 13 TRBJ primers.

The sample comprised CD4+ effector T cells sorted from blood. The origin of the receptors is a human donor in good health.

The sample holds a few counts of this clone. The CDR3 DNA is TGTGCCACCAGCAGAGACGAGGGCGGGGGCCGGGAGACCCAGTACTTC. This encodes CATSRDEGGGRETQYF. The V call is TRBV15, the J call TRBJ2-5; maybe TRBD2 (7 bases). Germline-derived CDR1 and CDR2 are LNHNV and YYDKDF (reference sequence). Trimming cost V 0 bases and J 5 bases, with 16 bases left between them. The CDR3 runs to 16 residues.

The genes are TRBV19 and TRBJ2-5; D gene ambiguous. Deletions cut 2 bases from V and 5 bases from J, with 9 bases between. Germline CDR1 is LNHDA and CDR2 is SQIVND (reference sequence). The CDR3 sequence is 13 residues long. The CDR3 region is CASSISGPETQYF. The CDR3 region has the DNA TGTGCCAGTAGTATATCAGGCCCCGAGACCCAGTACTTC.

This clone was counted only a few times. The V call is TRBV21-1, the J call TRBJ1-2; TRBD1, the table's D call, was not compared with the DNA. TRBV21-1 is recorded as a pseudogene. This CDR3 has 15 amino acids. CDR3 protein: CASSWDRGRRIGYTF. Written as DNA, the CDR3 is TGTGCCAGCAGCTGGGACAGGGGGCGAAGGATCGGCTACACCTTC.

This clone turned up a few times. The genes are TRBV6-5 and TRBJ2-7, with a possible D match to TRBD1 (6 bases). V dropped 6 bases and J dropped 6 bases, with 21 bases sitting between them. CDR3 length equals 15 residues. The germline gives CDR1 MNHEY, CDR2 SVGAGI. The CDR3 loop is CASSDGQGLWVEQYF. CDR3 in DNA: TGTGCCAGCAGCGACGGGCAGGGGTTATGGGTCGAGCAGTACTTC.

This clone has only a few counts. The genes are TRBV11-3 and TRBJ2-2; no reliable D call. The CDR3 spans 13 residues. Germline CDR1 reads SGHNT; CDR2 reads YENEEA. Trimming took 1 base from V and 7 from J, leaving 7 bases between them. This CDR3 reads CASSLARSGELFF. The CDR3 DNA sequence: TGTGCCAGCAGCTTAGCGAGGAGCGGGGAGCTGTTTTTT.

V gene TRBV18 combines with J gene TRBJ2-2; the match to TRBD2 covers 7 bases. CDR1 and CDR2 (germline): KGHSH, LQKENI. V lost 6 bases to trimming and J lost 3 bases; unmatched junction nucleotides: 10. The CDR3 has 16 amino acids. The CDR3 reads CASSKGAGTYTGELFF. As DNA, the CDR3 is TGTGCCAGCTCTAAAGGAGCGGGAACGTACACCGGGGAGCTGTTTTTT.

V usage is TRBV7-2 and J usage is TRBJ2-7; unclear D gene. The CDR3 runs to 11 residues. The germline CDR1 and CDR2 sequences are SGHTA and FQGNSA. The V end was cut by 5 bases, the J end by 5 bases, with 7 bases between. The CDR3 region has the DNA TGTGCCAGCAGCAGTTTTGACGAGCAGTACTTC. Amino acids: CASSSFDEQYF.

CDR3 sequence: CASSSRGMNTEAFF. CDR3 sequence (DNA): TGTGCCAGCAGCTCGAGGGGTATGAACACTGAAGCTTTCTTT. V gene TRBV5-4 combines with J gene TRBJ1-1; tentative D call: TRBD1 (5 bases). Germline V gives CDR1 SGHNT, CDR2 YYREEE (reference sequence). The CDR3 is made up of 14 amino acids. Between the trimmed V and J ends, which lost 3 bases and 0 bases, there was a span of 9 bases.

V is TRBV4-1 and J is TRBJ2-1; 7 nucleotides line up with TRBD2. The CDR3 sequence is 17 residues long. Trimming at V came to 0 bases and at J to 3 bases, leaving 8 bases not matched to a gene. The germline CDR1 and CDR2 sequences are MGHRA and YSYEKL. Here the CDR3 reads CASSQEAASGLYNEQFF. The CDR3 region has the DNA TGCGCCAGCAGCCAAGAAGCGGCTAGCGGTCTCTACAATGAGCAGTTCTTC.

The V call is TRBV5-1, the J call TRBJ2-2, with 10 bases identical to TRBD1. The germline V gene has CDR1 SGHRS and CDR2 YFSETQ. The CDR3 has 14 residues. Trimming removed 7 bases from V and 2 bases from J; junction bases left unmatched: 2. As DNA, the CDR3 is TGCGCCAGCGGACAGGGGGGCAACACCGGGGAGCTGTTTTTT. Its protein is CASGQGGNTGELFF. Drawing the rest from reference TRBV5-1 and TRBJ2-2, the complete variable domain is KAGVTQTPRYLIKTRGQQVTLSCSPISGHRSVSWYQQTPGQGLQFLFEYFSETQRNKGNFPGRFSGRQFSNSRSEMNVSTLELGDSALYLCASGQGGNTGELFFGEGSRLTVL.

This clone was observed once. The rearrangement uses TRBV6-5 and TRBJ2-7; 7 positions match TRBD1. Germline trimming cut 7 bases from V and 3 bases from J; bases unmatched to any gene: 6. The CDR3 runs to 13 residues. Germline CDR1 MNHEY, CDR2 SVGAGI. CDR3 sequence reads: CASTGTVLYEQYF. The CDR3 DNA is TGTGCCAGCACCGGGACAGTACTCTACGAGCAGTACTTC.

This clone was observed a single time. The CDR3 loop reads CASSVQGRPNTEAFF. Written as DNA, the CDR3 is TGTGCCAGCAGCGTTCAGGGCAGACCGAACACTGAAGCTTTCTTT. V usage is TRBV5-4 and J usage is TRBJ1-1, with a weak D call TRBD1 (5 bases). The germline gives CDR1 SGHNT, CDR2 YYREEE (reference sequence). Trimming pared 4 bases from V and 1 base from J, leaving 14 bases between. This CDR3 region has 15 residues. Based on the CDR3 plus reference TRBV5-4 and TRBJ1-1, the full variable domain is ETGVTQSPTHLIKTRGQQVTLRCSSQSGHNTVSWYQQALGQGPQFIFQYYREEENGRGNFPPRFSGLQFPNYSSELNVNALELDDSALYLCASSVQGRPNTEAFFGQGTRLTVV.

V is TRBV19 and J is TRBJ1-1; 12 positions agree with TRBD1. Germline loops: CDR1 LNHDA, CDR2 SQIVND (reference sequence). V was clipped by 4 bases and J by 11 bases; unmatched bases: 8. The CDR3 loop spans 14 amino acids. CDR3: CASSRHRDRGLAFF. The CDR3 nucleotides read TGTGCCAGTAGTAGACACCGGGACAGGGGGCTTGCTTTCTTT.

V gene TRBV4-2 combines with J gene TRBJ2-5; the match to TRBD2 covers 8 bases. Germline lookup yields CDR1 LGHNA and CDR2 YNFKEQ. This CDR3 spans 15 amino acids. The junction had 3 bases not matched to a gene; V was cut back by 1 base and J by 2 bases. The CDR3 loop reads CASSQGAGVQETQYF. In DNA form, the CDR3 reads TGTGCCAGCAGCCAAGGAGCGGGGGTACAAGAGACCCAGTACTTC.

The rearrangement joins TRBV28 to TRBJ2-7; the D gene is possibly TRBD2 (6 bases). Germline values: CDR1 MDHEN, CDR2 SYDVKM. Trimming left V 4 bases short and J 3 bases short, with 10 bases between. The CDR3 runs 13 residues. CDR3 region: CASSSGTLYEQYF. The CDR3 DNA sequence: TGTGCCAGCAGTTCCGGGACTCTCTACGAGCAGTACTTC.

V is TRBV14 and J is TRBJ1-3, with 7 bases matching TRBD1. The CDR3 has 15 residues. Germline values: CDR1 SGHDN, CDR2 FVKESK. The V gene end was trimmed by 4 bases and the J gene end by 5 bases; junction bases not matched to a gene: 8. For the CDR3, the DNA is TGTGCCAGCAGCCCGAGGGACAGTCTAAGAAACACCATATATTTT. The encoded protein is CASSPRDSLRNTIYF.

The chain employs TRBV4-2 and TRBJ1-2; tentative D call: TRBD1 (5 bases). V dropped 1 base and J dropped 4 bases, with 10 bases sitting between them. Germline assignment: CDR1 LGHNA and CDR2 YNFKEQ. This CDR3 comprises 14 residues. The CDR3 region has the DNA TGTGCCAGCAGCCAAGCCGACAGATTCTATGGCTACACCTTC. Its translation is CASSQADRFYGYTF.

The CDR3 DNA follows: TGTGCCATCAGTGAAACCGGGACTAGCACCAACAATGAGCAGTTCTTC. This encodes CAISETGTSTNNEQFF. The chain combines TRBV10-3 with TRBJ2-1; 9 nucleotides align to TRBD2. Germline lookup yields CDR1 ENHRY and CDR2 SYGVKD. The CDR3 sequence is 16 residues long. Germline trimming cut 3 bases from V and 5 bases from J; bases unmatched to any gene: 8.

A remark on this clone: In the same sample, other DNA sequences code for this CDR3. The chain recombines TRBV11-2 with TRBJ2-2; D is unresolved. V lost 1 base and J 2 bases, leaving 2 bases between the germline ends. The CDR3 runs to 13 residues. The germline V gene has CDR1 SGHAT and CDR2 FQNNGV. The CDR3 region is CASSLVNTGELFF. In DNA, the CDR3 is TGTGCCAGCAGCTTAGTTAACACCGGGGAGCTGTTTTTT.

V gene TRBV4-1 combines with J gene TRBJ1-5; D gene unclear. This CDR3 contains 13 residues. V lost 0 bases, J lost 7 bases, and 7 bases lay in between. Germline values: CDR1 MGHRA, CDR2 YSYEKL. The CDR3 DNA is TGCGCCAGCAGCCAAGATAGGCTACAGCCCCAGCATTTT. It translates to CASSQDRLQPQHF.

The chain recombines TRBV18 with TRBJ2-7; 8 nucleotides line up with TRBD2. This CDR3 contains 14 residues. V lost 4 bases and J lost 0; bases outside the gene matches: 2. CDR1 and CDR2 (germline): KGHSH, LQKENI. Written as DNA, the CDR3 is TGTGCCAGCTCACAGAGCGGGGGCTCCTACGAGCAGTACTTC. Its translation: CASSQSGGSYEQYF.

The chain links TRBV7-9 to TRBJ1-2; D may be TRBD1 (5 bases). Deletions cut 5 bases from V and 8 bases from J, with 30 bases between. From germline, CDR1 is SEHNR and CDR2 FQNEAQ (reference sequence). The CDR3 sequence is 18 residues long. In DNA form, the CDR3 reads TGTGCCAGCAGCCTTGGAGGGCAGGGCCCCTTCGAGGCGAGCGGCTACACCTTC. Encoded protein: CASSLGGQGPFEASGYTF.

The V gene is TRBV6-5, the J gene TRBJ1-4, with D possibly being TRBD1 (5 bases). The germline gives CDR1 MNHEY, CDR2 SVGAGI. This CDR3 has 13 residues. V was trimmed by 0 bases and J by 6 bases, leaving 5 bases between them. The CDR3 DNA reads as TGTGCCAGCAGTTACTCGGGGGATGAAAAACTGTTTTTT. It codes for CASSYSGDEKLFF.

The chain combines TRBV5-4 with TRBJ2-7; D is unclear. There are 13 residues in the CDR3. The germline CDR1 and CDR2 sequences are SGHNT and YYREEE (reference sequence). Trimming cost V 0 bases and J 8 bases, with 12 bases left between them. The CDR3 sequence: CASSLDGHNKQYF. CDR3 DNA sequence: TGTGCCAGCAGCTTGGACGGGCACAATAAGCAGTACTTC.

Concerning this clone itself: One end of the junction is discordant with germline, which a read error may explain. This chain connects TRBV7-9 to TRBJ1-1; no firm D call. CDR1 is SEHNR and CDR2 is FQNEAQ in the germline V gene (reference sequence). The CDR3 runs 13 residues. The CDR3 region is CASSLEGLGEVFF. The CDR3 DNA is TGTGCCAGCAGCTTAGAAGGGTTAGGTGAAGTTTTCTTT.